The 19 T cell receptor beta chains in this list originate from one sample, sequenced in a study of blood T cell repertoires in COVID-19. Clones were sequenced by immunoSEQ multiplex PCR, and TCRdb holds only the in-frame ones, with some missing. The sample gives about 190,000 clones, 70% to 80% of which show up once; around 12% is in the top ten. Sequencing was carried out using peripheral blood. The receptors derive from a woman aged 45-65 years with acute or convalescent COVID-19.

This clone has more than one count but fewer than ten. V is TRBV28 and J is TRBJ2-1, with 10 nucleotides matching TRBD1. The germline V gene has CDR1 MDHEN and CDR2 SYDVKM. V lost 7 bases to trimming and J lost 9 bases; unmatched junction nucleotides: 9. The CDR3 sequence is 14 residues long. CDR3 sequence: CASTRTGGGGEQFF. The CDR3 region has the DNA TGTGCCAGCACCCGGACAGGGGGAGGGGGTGAGCAGTTCTTC. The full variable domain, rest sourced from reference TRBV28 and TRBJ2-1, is DVKVTQSSRYLVKRTGEKVFLECVQDMDHENMFWYRQDPGLGLRLIYFSYDVKMKEKGDIPEGYSVSREKKERFSLILESASTNQTSMYLCASTRTGGGGEQFFGPGTRLTVL.

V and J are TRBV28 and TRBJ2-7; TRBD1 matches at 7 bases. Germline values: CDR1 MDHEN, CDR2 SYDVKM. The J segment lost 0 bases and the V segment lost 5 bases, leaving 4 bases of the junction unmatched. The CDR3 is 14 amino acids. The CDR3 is CASSLRDSSYEQYF. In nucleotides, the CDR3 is TGTGCCAGCAGTCTCCGGGACAGCTCCTACGAGCAGTACTTC.

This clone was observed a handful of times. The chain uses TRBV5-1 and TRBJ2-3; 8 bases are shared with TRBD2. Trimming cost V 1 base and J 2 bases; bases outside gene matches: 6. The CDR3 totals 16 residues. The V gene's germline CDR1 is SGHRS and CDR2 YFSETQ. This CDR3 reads CASSLSGGPNTDTQYF. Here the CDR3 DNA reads TGCGCCAGCAGCTTGAGCGGGGGCCCAAACACAGATACGCAGTATTTT.

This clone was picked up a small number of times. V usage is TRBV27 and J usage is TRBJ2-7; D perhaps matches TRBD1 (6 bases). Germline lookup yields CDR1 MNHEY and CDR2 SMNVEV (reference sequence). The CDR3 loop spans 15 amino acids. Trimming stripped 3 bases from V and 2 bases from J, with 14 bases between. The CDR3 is CASSFLRGRAYEQYF. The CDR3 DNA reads TGTGCCAGCAGTTTCCTCAGGGGAAGGGCCTACGAGCAGTACTTC.

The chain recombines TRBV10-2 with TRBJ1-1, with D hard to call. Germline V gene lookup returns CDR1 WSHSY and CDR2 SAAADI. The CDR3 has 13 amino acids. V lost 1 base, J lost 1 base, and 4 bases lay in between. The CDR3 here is CASSEWRNTEAFF. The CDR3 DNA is TGCGCCAGCAGTGAGTGGAGGAACACTGAAGCTTTCTTT.

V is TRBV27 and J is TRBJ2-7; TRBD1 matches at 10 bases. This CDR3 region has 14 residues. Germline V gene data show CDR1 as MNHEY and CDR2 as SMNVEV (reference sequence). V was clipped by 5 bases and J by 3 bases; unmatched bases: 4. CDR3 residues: CASSPRTGGYEQYF. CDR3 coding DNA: TGTGCCAGCAGTCCGCGGACAGGGGGCTACGAGCAGTACTTC.

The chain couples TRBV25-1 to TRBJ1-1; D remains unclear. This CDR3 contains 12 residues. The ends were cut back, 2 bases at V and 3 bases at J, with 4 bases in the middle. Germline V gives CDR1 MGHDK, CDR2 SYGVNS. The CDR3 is CASSEGYTEAFF. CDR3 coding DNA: TGTGCCAGCAGTGAAGGCTACACTGAAGCTTTCTTT.

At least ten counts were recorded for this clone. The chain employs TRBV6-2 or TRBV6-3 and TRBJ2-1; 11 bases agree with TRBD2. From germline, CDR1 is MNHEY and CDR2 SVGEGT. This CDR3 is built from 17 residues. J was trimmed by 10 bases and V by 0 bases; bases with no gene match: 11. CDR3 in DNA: TGTGCCAGCAGTTACTCCACTAGCGGGAGTGAGGTTGGGGAGCAGTTCTTC. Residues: CASSYSTSGSEVGEQFF.

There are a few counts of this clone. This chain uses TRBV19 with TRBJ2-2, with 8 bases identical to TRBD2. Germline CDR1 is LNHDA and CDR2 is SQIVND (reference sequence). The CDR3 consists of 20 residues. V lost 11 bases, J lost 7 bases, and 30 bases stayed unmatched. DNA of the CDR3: TGTGCCGGCCTCATCCCTTATCCGCCTAGCGGGCCGTATTGGGTCGGGGAGCTGTTTTTT. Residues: CAGLIPYPPSGPYWVGELFF.

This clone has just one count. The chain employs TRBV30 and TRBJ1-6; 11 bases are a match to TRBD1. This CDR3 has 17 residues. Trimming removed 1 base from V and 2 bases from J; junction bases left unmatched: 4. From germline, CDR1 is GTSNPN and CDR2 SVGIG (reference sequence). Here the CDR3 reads CAWSGDRGSPYNSPLHF. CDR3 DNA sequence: TGTGCCTGGAGTGGGGACAGGGGGAGCCCCTATAATTCACCCCTCCACTTT.

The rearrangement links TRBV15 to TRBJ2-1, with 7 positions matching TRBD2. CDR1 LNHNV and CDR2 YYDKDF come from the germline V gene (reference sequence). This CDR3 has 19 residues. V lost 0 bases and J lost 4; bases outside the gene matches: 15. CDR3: CATSREGGEGQEKYNEQFF. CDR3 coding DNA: TGTGCCACCAGCAGAGAGGGTGGGGAGGGCCAAGAAAAGTACAATGAGCAGTTCTTC.

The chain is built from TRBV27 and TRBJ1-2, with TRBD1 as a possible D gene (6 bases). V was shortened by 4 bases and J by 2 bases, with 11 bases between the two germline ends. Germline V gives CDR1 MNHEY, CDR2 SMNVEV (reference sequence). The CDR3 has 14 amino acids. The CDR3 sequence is CASSSGQYNYGYTF. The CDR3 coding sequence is TGTGCCAGCAGTTCCGGACAGTACAACTATGGCTACACCTTC.

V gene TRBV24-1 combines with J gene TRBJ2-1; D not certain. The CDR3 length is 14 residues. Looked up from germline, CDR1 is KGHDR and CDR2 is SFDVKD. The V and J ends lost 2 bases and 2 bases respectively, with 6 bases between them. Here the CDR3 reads CATSDYKTYNEQFF. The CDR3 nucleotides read TGTGCCACCAGTGATTACAAGACCTACAATGAGCAGTTCTTC.

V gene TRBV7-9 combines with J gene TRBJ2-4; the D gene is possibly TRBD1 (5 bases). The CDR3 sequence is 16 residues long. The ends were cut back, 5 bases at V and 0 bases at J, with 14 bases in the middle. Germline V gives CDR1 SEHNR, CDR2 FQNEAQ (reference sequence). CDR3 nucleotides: TGTGCCAGCAGCGCCTACATGGACAAAGCCAAAAACATTCAGTACTTC. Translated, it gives CASSAYMDKAKNIQYF.

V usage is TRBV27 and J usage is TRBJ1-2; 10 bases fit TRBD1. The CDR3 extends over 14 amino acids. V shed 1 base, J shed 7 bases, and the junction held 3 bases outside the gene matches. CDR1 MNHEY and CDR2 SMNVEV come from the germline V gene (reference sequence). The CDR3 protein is CASSLFGQGGGYTF. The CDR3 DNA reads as TGTGCCAGCAGTTTATTTGGACAGGGGGGTGGCTACACCTTC.

The CDR3 region is CATRRSSTDTQYF. CDR3 nucleotides: TGTGCCACGAGAAGGAGCAGCACAGATACGCAGTATTTT. The rearrangement uses TRBV7-9 and TRBJ2-3; D uncertain. Deletions cut 10 bases from V and 0 bases from J, with 11 bases between. The CDR3 contains 13 residues. CDR1 is SEHNR, CDR2 FQNEAQ, per germline (reference sequence). Using reference TRBV7-9 and TRBJ2-3 for the parts outside the CDR3, the full variable domain is DTGVSQNPRHKITKRGQNVTFRCDPISEHNRLYWYRQTLGQGPEFLTYFQNEAQLEKSRLLSDRFSAERPKGSFSTLEIQRTEQGDSAMYLCATRRSSTDTQYFGPGTRLTVL.

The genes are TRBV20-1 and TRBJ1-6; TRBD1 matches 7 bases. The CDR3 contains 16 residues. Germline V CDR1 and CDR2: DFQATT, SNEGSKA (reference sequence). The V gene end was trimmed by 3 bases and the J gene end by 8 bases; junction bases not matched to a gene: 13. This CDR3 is CSASHPYRGRDSPLHF. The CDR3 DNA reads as TGCAGTGCTAGTCATCCTTACAGGGGAAGGGATTCACCCCTCCACTTT.

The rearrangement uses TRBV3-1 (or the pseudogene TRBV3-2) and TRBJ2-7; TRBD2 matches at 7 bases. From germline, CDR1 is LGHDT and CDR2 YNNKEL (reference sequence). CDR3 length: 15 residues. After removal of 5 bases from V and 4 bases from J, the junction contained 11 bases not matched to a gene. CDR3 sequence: CASSSPGLSVYEQYF. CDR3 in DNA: TGTGCCAGCAGCTCGCCGGGACTAAGTGTGTACGAGCAGTACTTC.

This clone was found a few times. CDR3 region: CSASAHSDSPLHF. In nucleotides, the CDR3 is TGCAGTGCTAGTGCTCATTCAGATTCACCCCTCCACTTT. The J gene is TRBJ1-6, the V gene TRBV20-1; D uncertain. Trimming shortened V by 3 bases and J by 8 bases, and 11 bases separated the two germline ends. The germline V gene encodes CDR1 DFQATT and CDR2 SNEGSKA (reference sequence). This CDR3 spans 13 amino acids.